Here is one TCR beta chain with its context. This specimen comes from a study of blood T cell repertoires in COVID-19. Clones were sequenced by immunoSEQ multiplex PCR, and TCRdb holds only the in-frame ones, with some missing. The data hold more than 300,000 clones, with under 95% observed a single time. Sequenced: peripheral blood. The receptor was derived from a woman under 30 who had recovered from COVID-19.

The CDR3 reads CAWRKGQNSNQPQHF. The CDR3 region has the DNA TGTGCCTGGAGAAAGGGACAGAATAGCAATCAGCCCCAGCATTTT. The J gene is TRBJ1-5, the V gene TRBV30; 7 nucleotides align to TRBD1. CDR1 and CDR2 from the germline V gene are GTSNPN and SVGIG (reference sequence). The CDR3 has 15 residues. The junction had 5 bases not matched to a gene; V was cut back by 3 bases and J by 0 bases. The full variable domain, with the rest looked up from reference TRBV30 and TRBJ1-5, is SQTIHQWPATLVQPVGSPLSLECTVEGTSNPNLYWYRQAAGRGLQLLFYSVGIGQISSEVPQNLSASRPQDRQFILSSKKLLLSDSGFYLCAWRKGQNSNQPQHFGDGTRLSIL.